The clone carrying this TCR beta chain was seen many times. The CDR3 extends over 14 amino acids. V dropped 6 bases and J dropped 6 bases, with 19 bases sitting between them. Germline-derived CDR1 and CDR2 are DFQATT and SNEGSKA (reference sequence). These data originate in a study of T-cell reconstitution after alpha-beta-depleted transplantation in children. Unique molecular identifiers were used in preparing the TCRbeta library. TCRdb used MiXCR to reprocess the PCR reads, holding one entry per CDR3 protein. The repertoire has some 490,000 distinct CDR3 sequences, approximately 13% of them found once; the top ten carry under 7%.

The sequence was collected from a human donor who donated a stem cell graft to a child with combined immunodeficiency. The chain uses TRBV20-1 and TRBJ2-3; D might be TRBD2 (7 bases). The source was PBMCs from the stem cell graft donor, collected from the stem cell graft. Written as DNA, the CDR3 is TGCAGTGCCCGGAGGGGGGGGGTGATGGATACGCAGTATTTT. Translating gives CSARRGGVMDTQYF.